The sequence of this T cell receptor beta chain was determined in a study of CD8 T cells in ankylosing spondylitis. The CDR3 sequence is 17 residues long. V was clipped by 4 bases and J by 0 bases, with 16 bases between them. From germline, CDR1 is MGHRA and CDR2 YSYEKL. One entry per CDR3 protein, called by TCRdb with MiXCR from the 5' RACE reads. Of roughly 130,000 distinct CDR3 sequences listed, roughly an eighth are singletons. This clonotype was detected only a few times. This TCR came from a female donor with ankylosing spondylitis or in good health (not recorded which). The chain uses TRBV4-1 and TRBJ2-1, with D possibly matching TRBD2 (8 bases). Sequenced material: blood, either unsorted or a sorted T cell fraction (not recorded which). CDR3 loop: CASSPFGGDSSYNEQFF. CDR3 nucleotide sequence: TGCGCCAGCAGCCCATTCGGGGGGGACAGCTCCTACAATGAGCAGTTCTTC.